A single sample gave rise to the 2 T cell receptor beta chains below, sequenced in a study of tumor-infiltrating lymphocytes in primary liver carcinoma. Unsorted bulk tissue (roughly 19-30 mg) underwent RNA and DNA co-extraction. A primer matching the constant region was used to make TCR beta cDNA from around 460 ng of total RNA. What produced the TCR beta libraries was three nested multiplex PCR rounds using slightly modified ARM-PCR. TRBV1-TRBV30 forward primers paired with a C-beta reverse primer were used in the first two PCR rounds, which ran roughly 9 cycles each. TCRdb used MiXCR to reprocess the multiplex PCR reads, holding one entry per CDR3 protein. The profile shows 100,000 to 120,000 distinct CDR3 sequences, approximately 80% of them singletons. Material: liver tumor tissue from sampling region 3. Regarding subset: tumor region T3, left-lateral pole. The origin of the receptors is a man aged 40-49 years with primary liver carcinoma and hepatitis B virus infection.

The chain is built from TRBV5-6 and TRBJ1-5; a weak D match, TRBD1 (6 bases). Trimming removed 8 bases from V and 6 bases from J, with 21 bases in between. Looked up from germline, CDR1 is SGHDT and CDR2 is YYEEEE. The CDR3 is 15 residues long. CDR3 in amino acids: CASGSTWGGGQPQHF. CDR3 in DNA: TGTGCCAGTGGCTCTACTTGGGGGGGCGGTCAGCCCCAGCATTTT.

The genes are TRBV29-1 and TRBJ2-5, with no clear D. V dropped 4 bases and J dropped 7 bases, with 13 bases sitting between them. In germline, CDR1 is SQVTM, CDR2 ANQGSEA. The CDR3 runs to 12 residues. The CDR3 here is CSVGVSGMTQYF. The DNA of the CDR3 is TGCAGCGTTGGGGTTTCCGGTATGACCCAGTACTTC.